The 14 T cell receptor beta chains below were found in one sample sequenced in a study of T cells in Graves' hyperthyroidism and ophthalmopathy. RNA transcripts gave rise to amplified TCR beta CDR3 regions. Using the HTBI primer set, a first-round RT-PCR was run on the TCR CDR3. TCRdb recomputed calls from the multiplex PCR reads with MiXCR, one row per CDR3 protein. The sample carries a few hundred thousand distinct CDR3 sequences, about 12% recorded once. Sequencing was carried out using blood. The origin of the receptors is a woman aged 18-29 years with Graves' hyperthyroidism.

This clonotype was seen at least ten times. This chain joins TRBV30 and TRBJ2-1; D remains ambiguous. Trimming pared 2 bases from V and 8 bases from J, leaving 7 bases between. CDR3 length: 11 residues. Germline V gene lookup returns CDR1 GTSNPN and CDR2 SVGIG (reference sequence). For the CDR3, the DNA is TGTGCCTGGAGTAATAGCTATGAGCAGTTCTTC. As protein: CAWSNSYEQFF.

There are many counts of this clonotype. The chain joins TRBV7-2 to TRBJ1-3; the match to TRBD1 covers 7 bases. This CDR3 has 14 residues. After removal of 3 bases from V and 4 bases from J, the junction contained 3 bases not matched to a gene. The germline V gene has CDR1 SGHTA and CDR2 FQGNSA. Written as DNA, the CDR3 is TGTGCCAGCAGCTTTAGACAGGGAGGAAACACCATATATTTT. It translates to CASSFRQGGNTIYF.

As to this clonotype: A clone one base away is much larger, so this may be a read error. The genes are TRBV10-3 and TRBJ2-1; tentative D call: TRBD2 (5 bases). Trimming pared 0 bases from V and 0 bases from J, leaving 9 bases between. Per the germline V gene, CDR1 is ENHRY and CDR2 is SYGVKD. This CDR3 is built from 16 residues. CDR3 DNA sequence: TGTGCCATCAGTGAGTCTGGAGCGGTCTCCTACAATGAGCAGTTCTTC. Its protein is CAISESGAVSYNEQFF.

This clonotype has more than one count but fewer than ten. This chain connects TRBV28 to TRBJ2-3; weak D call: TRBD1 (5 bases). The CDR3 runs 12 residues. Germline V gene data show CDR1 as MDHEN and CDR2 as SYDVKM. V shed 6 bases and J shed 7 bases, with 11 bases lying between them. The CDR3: CASRPDRNTQYF. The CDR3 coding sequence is TGTGCCAGCAGGCCCGACAGAAATACGCAGTATTTT.

The chain's CDR3 is CASSLDRGSPLHF. The CDR3 DNA reads as TGTGCCAGCAGCTTAGACCGAGGGTCACCCCTCCACTTT. The chain carries TRBV7-2 and TRBJ1-6; no clear D gene. The V gene lost 1 base and the J gene lost 10 bases, with 8 bases spanning the gap. Germline V lookup: CDR1 SGHTA, CDR2 FQGNSA. CDR3 length equals 13 residues.

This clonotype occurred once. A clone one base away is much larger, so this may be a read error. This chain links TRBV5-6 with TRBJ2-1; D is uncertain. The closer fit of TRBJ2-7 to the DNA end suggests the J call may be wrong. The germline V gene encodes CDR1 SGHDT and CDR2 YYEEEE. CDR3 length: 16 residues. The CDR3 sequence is CASSAVDWNSYNEQYF. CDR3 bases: TGTGCCAGCAGCGCAGTCGACTGGAACTCCTACAATGAGCAGTACTTC.

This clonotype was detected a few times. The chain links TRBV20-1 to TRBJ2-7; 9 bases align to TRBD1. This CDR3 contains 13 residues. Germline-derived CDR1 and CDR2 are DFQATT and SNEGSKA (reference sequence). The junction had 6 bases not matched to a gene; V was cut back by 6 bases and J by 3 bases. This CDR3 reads CSADGQGSYEQYF. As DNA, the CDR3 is TGCAGTGCCGACGGACAGGGGAGCTACGAGCAGTACTTC.

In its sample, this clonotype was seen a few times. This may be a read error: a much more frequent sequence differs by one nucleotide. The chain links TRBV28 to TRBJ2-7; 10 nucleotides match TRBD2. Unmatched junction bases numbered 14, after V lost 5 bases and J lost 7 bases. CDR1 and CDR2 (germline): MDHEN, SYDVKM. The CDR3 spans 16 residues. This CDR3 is CASSTIRGTSVLEQYF. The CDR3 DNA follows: TGTGCCAGCAGTACCATAAGGGGGACTAGCGTGCTAGAGCAGTACTTC.

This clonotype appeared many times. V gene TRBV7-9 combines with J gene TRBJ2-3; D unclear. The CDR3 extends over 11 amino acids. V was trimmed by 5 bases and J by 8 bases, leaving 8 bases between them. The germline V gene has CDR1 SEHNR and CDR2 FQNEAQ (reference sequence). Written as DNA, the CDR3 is TGTGCCAGCAGCGCACCGGGTACGCAGTATTTT. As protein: CASSAPGTQYF. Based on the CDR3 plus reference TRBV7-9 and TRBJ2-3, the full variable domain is DTGVSQNPRHKITKRGQNVTFRCDPISEHNRLYWYRQTLGQGPEFLTYFQNEAQLEKSRLLSDRFSAERPKGSFSTLEIQRTEQGDSAMYLCASSAPGTQYFGPGTRLTVL.

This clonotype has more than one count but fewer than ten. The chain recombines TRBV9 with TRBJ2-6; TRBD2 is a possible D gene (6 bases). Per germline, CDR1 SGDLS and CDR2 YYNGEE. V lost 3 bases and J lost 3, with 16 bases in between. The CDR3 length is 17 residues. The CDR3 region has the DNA TGTGCCAGCAGCGCCCACAAGTGGAGGGTTGGGGCCAACGTCCTGACTTTC. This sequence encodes CASSAHKWRVGANVLTF.

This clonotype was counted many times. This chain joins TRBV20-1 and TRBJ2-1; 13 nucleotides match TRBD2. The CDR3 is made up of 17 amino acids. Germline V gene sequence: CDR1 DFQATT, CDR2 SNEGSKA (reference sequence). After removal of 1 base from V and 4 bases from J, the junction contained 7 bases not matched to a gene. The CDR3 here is CSARGRRTSGSYNEQFF. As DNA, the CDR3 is TGCAGTGCTAGAGGCCGAAGGACTAGCGGGAGTTACAATGAGCAGTTCTTC.

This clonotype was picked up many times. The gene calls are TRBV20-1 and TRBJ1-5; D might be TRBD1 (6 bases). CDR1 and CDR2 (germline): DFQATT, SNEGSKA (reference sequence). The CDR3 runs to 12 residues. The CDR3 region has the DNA TGCAGCGTTGACAGGAACAATCAGCCCCAGCATTTT. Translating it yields CSVDRNNQPQHF.

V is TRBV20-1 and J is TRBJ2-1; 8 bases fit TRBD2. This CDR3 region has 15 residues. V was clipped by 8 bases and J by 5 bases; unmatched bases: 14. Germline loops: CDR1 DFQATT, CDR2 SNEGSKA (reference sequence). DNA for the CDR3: TGCAGTTTCCTCGAAACTAGCGGAGCAAACAATGAGCAGTTCTTC. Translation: CSFLETSGANNEQFF.

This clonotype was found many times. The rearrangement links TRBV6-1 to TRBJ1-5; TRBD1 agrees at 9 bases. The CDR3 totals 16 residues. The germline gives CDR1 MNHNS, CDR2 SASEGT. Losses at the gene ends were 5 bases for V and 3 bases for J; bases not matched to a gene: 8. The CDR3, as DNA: TGTGCCAGCAGTTCCACGGACAGGGGAATCAATCAGCCCCAGCATTTT. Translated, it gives CASSSTDRGINQPQHF.